One T cell receptor (beta chain) is described in this entry. Method: immunoSEQ multiplex PCR; TCRdb's copy keeps in-frame clones and lacks some. Among approximately 98,000 clones listed, approximately 82% were seen once. The sample comes from a study of control samples from healthy donors and cancer patients. The CDR3 has 15 residues. In germline, CDR1 is SGHKS, CDR2 YYEKEE (reference sequence). J was trimmed by 4 bases and V by 2 bases; bases with no gene match: 7. This TCR was recovered from a man aged 18 to 30 in good health. V and J are TRBV5-5 and TRBJ1-1; 8 positions agree with TRBD1. Input material: blood. Here the CDR3 DNA reads TGTGCCAGCAGCTTAGTGGCAGGGGGCACCACTGAAGCTTTCTTT. Translated, it gives CASSLVAGGTTEAFF.